This TCR beta chain was observed in a study of CD8 T cells in Susac syndrome. Random hexamers were used to reverse transcribe an amount of roughly 0.45 to 1 ug RNA. A single record per CDR3 protein comes from TCRdb applying MiXCR to the immunoSEQ multiplex PCR reads. The sample has about 200,000 distinct CDR3 sequences; roughly 94% are singletons. CDR3 length: 15 residues. V lost 0 bases, J lost 4 bases, and 12 bases lay in between. Germline V gene lookup returns CDR1 MGHRA and CDR2 YSYEKL. The chain carries TRBV4-1 and TRBJ2-5; TRBD1 might be the D (7 bases). Sequencing input: CD4+ T cells from PBMCs. This receptor was obtained from a human donor with multiple sclerosis. For the CDR3, the DNA is TGCGCCAGCAGCCAAGACAACAGGGGAGGAGAGACCCAGTACTTC. This codes for CASSQDNRGGETQYF.